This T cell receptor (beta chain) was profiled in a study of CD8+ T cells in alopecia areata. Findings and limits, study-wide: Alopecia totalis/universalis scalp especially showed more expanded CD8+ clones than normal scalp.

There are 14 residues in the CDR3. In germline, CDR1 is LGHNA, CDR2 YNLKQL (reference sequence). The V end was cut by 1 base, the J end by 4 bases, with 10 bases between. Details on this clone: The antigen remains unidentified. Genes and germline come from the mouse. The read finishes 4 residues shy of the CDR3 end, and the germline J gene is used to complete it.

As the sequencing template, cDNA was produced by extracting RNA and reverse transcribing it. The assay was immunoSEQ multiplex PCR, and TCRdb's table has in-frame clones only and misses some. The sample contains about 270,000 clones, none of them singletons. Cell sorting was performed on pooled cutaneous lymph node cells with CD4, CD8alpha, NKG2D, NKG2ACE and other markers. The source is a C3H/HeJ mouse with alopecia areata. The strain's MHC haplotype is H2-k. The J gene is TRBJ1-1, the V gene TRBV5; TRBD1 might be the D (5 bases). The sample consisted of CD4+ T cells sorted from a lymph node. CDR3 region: CASSQVRGITEVFF. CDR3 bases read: TGTGCCAGCAGCCAAGTGAGGGGAATCACA.